The 11 T cell receptor beta chains below all came from one sample that was sequenced in a study of blood T cell repertoires in COVID-19. The table came from immunoSEQ multiplex PCR; TCRdb's copy has only in-frame clones and leaves some out. The sample contains hundreds of thousands of clones, about 89% of which appear only once. The source material was PBMCs or T cells enriched from blood (not recorded which). These receptors all stem from a woman aged 40 to 49 who had recovered from COVID-19.

V is TRBV10-3 and J is TRBJ2-7, with 13 bases lining up with TRBD2. The CDR3 spans 15 residues. The ends lost 2 bases at V and 2 bases at J; junction bases unmatched: 0. Germline assignment: CDR1 ENHRY and CDR2 SYGVKD. The DNA of the CDR3 is TGTGCCATCAGTGAGGGACTAGCGGGAGCCTACGAGCAGTACTTC. It encodes CAISEGLAGAYEQYF.

This clone was seen a handful of times. The chain combines TRBV7-6 with TRBJ1-3, with 7 nucleotides matching TRBD1. Germline V gene sequence: CDR1 SGHVS, CDR2 FNYEAQ. The V gene end was trimmed by 3 bases and the J gene end by 1 base; junction bases not matched to a gene: 6. This CDR3 is 16 amino acids long. In DNA form, the CDR3 reads TGTGCCAGCAGCTTCGAGGGGGCAGGTTCTGGAAACACCATATATTTT. Amino acids: CASSFEGAGSGNTIYF.

The rearrangement links TRBV7-6 to TRBJ2-7; 9 bases match TRBD1. The CDR3 runs 15 residues. CDR1 SGHVS and CDR2 FNYEAQ come from the germline V gene. V trimming: 1 base; J trimming: 1 base; junction bases outside the gene matches: 2. The CDR3 DNA sequence: TGTGCCAGCAGCTTAGGGACAGGGGCATCCTACGAGCAGTACTTC. It codes for CASSLGTGASYEQYF.

The chain uses TRBV9 and TRBJ2-3; D call uncertain. This CDR3 is built from 14 residues. Trimming shortened V by 0 bases and J by 4 bases, and 9 bases separated the two germline ends. Germline V lookup: CDR1 SGDLS, CDR2 YYNGEE. As DNA, the CDR3 is TGTGCCAGCAGCGTAGGCTCACGCGCAGATACGCAGTATTTT. It codes for CASSVGSRADTQYF.

This chain uses TRBV7-2 with TRBJ2-3; 10 nucleotides align to TRBD2. Per the germline V gene, CDR1 is SGHTA and CDR2 is FQGNSA. The CDR3 is made up of 15 amino acids. V trimming: 7 bases; J trimming: 4 bases; junction bases outside the gene matches: 8. CDR3 coding DNA: TGTGCCAGCACCGCCGCCAGCGGGAGGGCAGATACGCAGTATTTT. It specifies CASTAASGRADTQYF.

The J gene is TRBJ2-1, the V gene TRBV4-2, with 8 bases aligning to TRBD1. The CDR3 extends over 14 amino acids. Germline CDR1 is LGHNA and CDR2 is YNFKEQ. Unmatched junction bases numbered 3, after V lost 4 bases and J lost 4 bases. CDR3 sequence (DNA): TGTGCCAGCAGCCGTGACAGGGGATACAATGAGCAGTTCTTC. Its translation: CASSRDRGYNEQFF.

This clone was counted a few times. The rearrangement joins TRBV5-4 to TRBJ2-1, with unresolved D. The CDR3 contains 16 residues. CDR1 and CDR2 from the germline V gene are SGHNT and YYREEE (reference sequence). V shed 4 bases and J shed 0 bases, with 14 bases lying between them. CDR3 in amino acids: CASSLGYISSYNEQFF. CDR3 nucleotides: TGTGCCAGCAGCCTGGGTTATATCAGCTCCTACAATGAGCAGTTCTTC. Variable domain in full (rest from reference TRBV5-4 and TRBJ2-1): ETGVTQSPTHLIKTRGQQVTLRCSSQSGHNTVSWYQQALGQGPQFIFQYYREEENGRGNFPPRFSGLQFPNYSSELNVNALELDDSALYLCASSLGYISSYNEQFFGPGTRLTVL.

The V call is TRBV7-9, the J call TRBJ2-7, with D possibly matching TRBD1 (5 bases). The CDR3 runs to 15 residues. The V end lost 6 bases, the J end lost 3 bases, and 18 bases lay between the germline ends. Germline loops: CDR1 SEHNR, CDR2 FQNEAQ (reference sequence). The chain's CDR3 is CASRPTDSLVYEQYF. CDR3 sequence (DNA): TGTGCCAGCAGACCAACAGACAGCCTTGTCTACGAGCAGTACTTC.

The V call is TRBV7-9, the J call TRBJ2-7, with a tentative D call TRBD1 (7 bases). Germline V lookup: CDR1 SEHNR, CDR2 FQNEAQ (reference sequence). V lost 5 bases to trimming and J lost 6 bases, with 14 bases between them. The CDR3 totals 13 residues. The CDR3 protein is CASSERQGGEQYF. The CDR3 bases are TGTGCCAGCAGCGAGAGACAGGGAGGCGAGCAGTACTTC.

This clone has just one count. This sequence joins TRBV19 and TRBJ1-5; 8 bases line up with TRBD1. The CDR3 runs 17 residues. From germline, CDR1 is LNHDA and CDR2 SQIVND (reference sequence). The J segment lost 5 bases and the V segment lost 5 bases, leaving 14 bases of the junction unmatched. The CDR3 sequence: CASSLQIGQGVHQPQHF. In DNA form, the CDR3 reads TGTGCCAGTAGTCTGCAGATTGGACAGGGTGTTCATCAGCCCCAGCATTTT. Drawing the rest from reference TRBV19 and TRBJ1-5, the complete variable domain is DGGITQSPKYLFRKEGQNVTLSCEQNLNHDAMYWYRQDPGQGLRLIYYSQIVNDFQKGDIAEGYSVSREKKESFPLTVTSAQKNPTAFYLCASSLQIGQGVHQPQHFGDGTRLSIL.

The CDR3 is CASSLMGGDGTQYF. DNA of the CDR3: TGTGCCAGCAGCCTGATGGGGGGGGACGGGACCCAGTACTTC. The chain links TRBV5-4 to TRBJ2-5; 7 bases agree with TRBD2. Germline V gene lookup returns CDR1 SGHNT and CDR2 YYREEE (reference sequence). This CDR3 has 14 amino acids. V shed 4 bases and J 7 bases; nucleotides not matched to a gene: 10.